The 18 T cell receptor beta chains below were found in one sample sequenced in a study of tumor-infiltrating lymphocytes in primary liver carcinoma. The tissue used was unsorted bulk material of about 19-31 mg. RNA and DNA were co-extracted from it with the AllPrep DNA/RNA mini kit. A primer matching the constant region was used to make TCR beta cDNA from about 500 ng of total RNA. Nested multiplex PCR, run for three rounds with slightly modified ARM-PCR, yielded TCR beta libraries. Running around 9 cycles apiece, the first two PCR rounds relied on TRBV1-TRBV30 forward primers together with a C-beta reverse primer. In TCRdb, the multiplex PCR reads were re-called with MiXCR into one record per CDR3 protein. The sample holds approximately 73,000 distinct CDR3 sequences, about 70% seen once. Sequenced sample: liver tumor tissue from sampling region 4. Subset defined: tumor region T4, right-lateral pole. The receptors derive from a woman between 55 and 75 years old with primary liver carcinoma and hepatitis B virus infection.

Comments on this clonotype: A junction boundary mismatches the germline segment, possibly from a read error. This sequence joins TRBV5-5 and TRBJ1-1; D not certain. Per the germline V gene, CDR1 is SGHKS and CDR2 is YYEKEE (reference sequence). CDR3 size: 14 residues. CDR3 bases: TGTGCCGGCAGTCTCCCGACAAGAAACACTGAAGCTTTCTTT. Translation: CAGSLPTRNTEAFF.

This chain joins TRBV11-2 and TRBJ2-1; the match to TRBD2 covers 7 bases. With 1 base clipped from V and 12 bases from J, the junction kept 24 bases outside the gene matches. There are 19 residues in the CDR3. Germline V gene sequence: CDR1 SGHAT, CDR2 FQNNGV. The CDR3 reads CASSLAGAGCRRWPVGQFF. For the CDR3, the DNA is TGTGCCAGCAGCTTAGCCGGAGCGGGATGTCGGCGGTGGCCGGTCGGGCAGTTCTTC.

Remarks on this clonotype: A junction boundary mismatches the germline segment, possibly from a read error. V gene TRBV6-1 combines with J gene TRBJ2-7; D is perhaps TRBD1 or TRBD2 (5 bases each). Germline V gene sequence: CDR1 MNHNS, CDR2 SASEGT. This CDR3 region has 17 residues. The CDR3 reads CASSSKIGSGTSYEQYF. For the CDR3, the DNA is TGTGCCAGCAGTTCTAAAATTGGGTCAGGGACCTCCTACGAGCAGTACTTT.

The CDR3 sequence: CSVTTGGTAQETRYF. The DNA for the CDR3 is TGCAGCGTAACCACAGGGGGGACTGCCCAAGAGACTCGGTACTTC. V gene TRBV29-1 combines with J gene TRBJ2-5; TRBD1 aligns across 8 bases. Germline CDR1 reads SQVTM; CDR2 reads ANQGSEA. Trimming at V came to 6 bases and at J to 13 bases, leaving 22 bases not matched to a gene. This CDR3 contains 15 residues.

This clonotype was detected only once. Given a much more abundant clone one base away, this may be a read error. The chain recombines TRBV5-1 with TRBJ2-1, with D perhaps given as TRBD1 or TRBD2 (5 bases each). The CDR3 runs to 15 residues. Germline values: CDR1 SGHRS, CDR2 YFSETQ. CDR3 residues: CASSLLGVSYDEQFF. As DNA, the CDR3 is TGCGCCAGCAGCTTGTTGGGGGTCTCCTACGATGAGCAGTTCTTC.

In its sample, this clonotype was seen many times. The rearrangement joins TRBV30 to TRBJ1-3; D possibly corresponds to TRBD1 (5 bases). This CDR3 has 13 residues. Germline V gene lookup returns CDR1 GTSNPN and CDR2 SVGIG (reference sequence). The V and J ends lost 2 bases and 8 bases respectively, with 13 bases between them. The DNA of the CDR3 is TGTGCCTGGAGTTTTCAGGGAATGGACACCATATATTTT. This translates into CAWSFQGMDTIYF. The whole variable domain, filled in from reference TRBV30 and TRBJ1-3, reads SQTIHQWPATLVQPVGSPLSLECTVEGTSNPNLYWYRQAAGRGLQLLFYSVGIGQISSEVPQNLSASRPQDRQFILSSKKLLLSDSGFYLCAWSFQGMDTIYFGEGSWLTVV.

In regard to this clonotype: One end of the junction does not line up with germline, which may come from a read error. V is TRBV28 and J is TRBJ2-6, with 7 bases aligning to TRBD2. The length of the CDR3 is 15 residues. The germline V gene has CDR1 MDHEN and CDR2 SYDVKM. The CDR3 coding sequence is TGCGCCAGCGCCCCTGGGGGGGCTGGGGCCAACGTCCTGACTTTC. Translation gives CASAPGGAGANVLTF. Using reference TRBV28 and TRBJ2-6 for the parts outside the CDR3, the full variable domain is DVKVTQSSRYLVKRTGEKVFLECVQDMDHENMFWYRQDPGLGLRLIYFSYDVKMKEKGDIPEGYSVSREKKERFSLILESASTNQTSMYLCASAPGGAGANVLTFGAGSRLTVL.

To note about this clonotype: One junction end disagrees with the germline gene, perhaps due to a read error. The gene calls are TRBV11-3 and TRBJ1-2; D is unresolved. The CDR3 extends over 14 amino acids. Germline V gene data show CDR1 as SGHNT and CDR2 as YENEEA. The CDR3 reads CVSSLVTVLDGYTF. CDR3 nucleotide sequence: TGTGTCAGCAGCTTAGTGACGGTTCTTGATGGTTACACCTTC.

On this clonotype: This likely comes from a read error, as the CDR3 has no conserved phenylalanine or tryptophan at its end. J is TRBJ1-2 and V is TRBV4-1, with D perhaps TRBD1 (5 bases). CDR1 and CDR2 from the germline V gene are MGHRA and YSYEKL. The CDR3 totals 17 residues. V lost 4 bases and J lost 6, with 24 bases in between. This CDR3 is CASSLEGRVSYSNGYTL. In nucleotides, the CDR3 is TGCGCCAGCAGCCTCGAGGGGAGAGTTTCGTATTCTAATGGCTACACCTTA.

This clonotype was seen repeatedly, ten times or more. This chain's CDR3 is CASSSRLAGVEEQYF. CDR3 bases: TGTGCCAGCAGTTCCAGACTAGCGGGAGTAGAGGAGCAGTACTTC. The genes are TRBV28 and TRBJ2-7; 12 bases agree with TRBD2. The CDR3 has 15 amino acids. The J segment lost 7 bases and the V segment lost 4 bases, leaving 8 bases of the junction unmatched. Germline lookup yields CDR1 MDHEN and CDR2 SYDVKM.

In this sample, this clonotype turned up once. One end of the junction fails to match germline, which may point to a read error. The chain links TRBV4-2 to TRBJ2-2, with D maybe TRBD1 (6 bases). Germline-derived CDR1 and CDR2 are LGHNA and YNFKEQ. CDR3 length: 15 residues. DNA for the CDR3: TGTGCCAGCAGCACCGTTCGGACAGACACCGGGGTGCTGTTTTTT. Its translation: CASSTVRTDTGVLFF.

Notes on this clonotype: The conserved closing phenylalanine or tryptophan is absent in this CDR3, likely reflecting a read error. This rearrangement joins TRBV11-2 to TRBJ2-1; the D is unclear. The CDR3 loop spans 17 amino acids. CDR1 is SGHAT and CDR2 is FQNNGV in the germline V gene. This CDR3 is CTSSFTPLRSSYNEQFI. DNA for the CDR3: TGTACCAGCAGCTTTACCCCATTGAGGAGCTCCTACAATGAGCAGTTCATC.

The chain combines TRBV7-8 with TRBJ1-5; D gene unclear. The CDR3 loop spans 16 amino acids. The germline V gene has CDR1 SGHVS and CDR2 FQNEAQ. CDR3 nucleotide sequence: TGTGACAACAGCTTAGTATTCACTCCGGGGAATCAGCCCCAGCATTTT. Translating gives CDNSLVFTPGNQPQHF.

The chain employs TRBV7-3 and TRBJ2-2; D unclear. Germline V gene data show CDR1 as SGHTA and CDR2 as FQGTGA. This CDR3 region has 13 residues. Trimming stripped 4 bases from V and 7 bases from J, with 10 bases between. The CDR3 reads CASSSTDDGELFF. The CDR3 bases are TGTGCCAGCAGCTCCACGGATGACGGGGAGCTGTTTTTT.

The chain is built from TRBV6-5 and TRBJ1-2, with D hard to call. This CDR3 region has 13 residues. V shed 6 bases and J shed 6 bases, with 14 bases lying between them. Germline loops: CDR1 MNHEY, CDR2 SVGAGI. The CDR3 reads CASSPRRSDGYTF. As DNA, the CDR3 is TGTGCCAGCAGCCCCCGGAGGAGCGATGGCTACACCTTC.

Notes on this clonotype: The germline gene is not matched at one end of the junction; a read error may be the cause. The rearrangement links TRBV4-1 to TRBJ2-7; no firm D call. This CDR3 is built from 15 residues. Germline CDR1 and CDR2: MGHRA and YSYEKL. DNA of the CDR3: TGCGCTAGCAACCAAGATTCGTCCTCCGTTTACGAGCAGTACTTC. It codes for CASNQDSSSVYEQYF.

Comments on this clonotype: In this CDR3 the conserved last residue, phenylalanine or tryptophan, is missing, so a read error is likely. The J gene is TRBJ1-1, the V gene TRBV4-2; 8 bases fit TRBD1. Trimming cost V 3 bases and J 5 bases; bases outside gene matches: 8. The CDR3 covers 15 residues. CDR1 and CDR2 from the germline V gene are LGHNA and YNFKEQ. The CDR3 protein is CASSQRQGMLTEAFI. Here the CDR3 DNA reads TGTGCCAGCAGCCAGCGACAGGGGATGTTGACTGAAGCTTTCATT.

Regarding this clonotype: A much larger clone is a single base away; this may be a read error. V gene TRBV5-8 combines with J gene TRBJ2-3; 8 bases match TRBD1. The CDR3 length is 16 residues. CDR1 is SGHTS and CDR2 is YDEGEE in the germline V gene. The junction had 5 bases not matched to a gene; V was cut back by 0 bases and J by 2 bases. The CDR3 DNA is TGTGCCAGCAGCTTGGGACCAGGGGGCATCACAGATACGCAGTATTTT. Translating it yields CASSLGPGGITDTQYF.